This T cell receptor beta chain comes out of a study of cytomegalovirus exposure and HLA in healthy donors. The germline CDR1 and CDR2 sequences are LGHNA and YSLEER. With 1 base clipped from V and 3 bases from J, the junction kept 2 bases outside the gene matches. The CDR3 runs to 14 residues. This clone was observed once. The study ran its PCR with 60 Vbeta and 13 Jbeta primers. As originally analysed: A later analysis counted 80 million or so unique TCR beta chains, 9.5 million to 12 million shared. Measured with immunoSEQ multiplex PCR; TCRdb has only the in-frame clones, and not every one. V and J calls and clone size are those listed in that table; D and trimming were worked out from the DNA. This repertoire shows about 130,000 clones, around 80% found once; its top ten account for around 3.6%. There were likely unrecorded immune exposures, though donors were nominally healthy when sampled.

V usage is TRBV4-3 and J usage is TRBJ1-2; 7 bases map to TRBD1. The sample taken for sequencing was PBMCs. The receptor was derived from a woman aged 40 to 55 in good health and CMV-seronegative. The CDR3 sequence: CASSQATGDYGYTF. CDR3 coding DNA: TGCGCCAGCAGCCAAGCAACAGGGGACTATGGCTACACCTTC.